One TCR beta chain is described in this entry. Its antigen is as yet unknown. The sequencing template was cDNA reverse transcribed from extracted RNA. This table comes from immunoSEQ multiplex PCR, and its TCRdb copy is limited to in-frame clones, with some not included. The sample lists roughly 120,000 clones; over 60% were seen once. This sample was included in a study of CD8+ T cells in alopecia areata. Broader study findings: Normal scalp showed lower clonality than lesional scalp, especially alopecia totalis/universalis. Mice gave a clearer picture of TCR sharing than patients did, possibly for HLA-related reasons. When scalp samples are sequenced, resident alphabeta T cells of normal skin are also captured.

PBMCs served as the source from which CD4+ and CD8+ T cells were sorted. Germline assignment: CDR1 SGHVS and CDR2 FQNEAQ. V lost 4 bases, J lost 2 bases, and 7 bases lay in between. The CDR3 runs 13 residues. Sequencing was carried out using CD4+ T cells sorted from blood. J is TRBJ2-3 and V is TRBV7-8; tentative D call: TRBD2 (6 bases). The TCR originated in a human donor in good health. The CDR3 region is CASSWDFTDTQYF. CDR3 in DNA: TGTGCCAGCAGCTGGGACTTCACAGATACGCAGTATTTT.